This T cell receptor (beta chain) was observed in a study of a mutant IDH1 vaccine in newly diagnosed glioma. Time point defined: baseline, week 1 (first vaccination visit). Regarding treatment: pre-vaccination baseline after standard-of-care therapy. There are 17 residues in the CDR3. Germline V gene sequence: CDR1 SNHLY, CDR2 FYNNEI. Trimming removed 8 bases from V and 0 bases from J, with 17 bases in between. Produced via immunoSEQ multiplex PCR; TCRdb's table is partial and in-frame only. Among about 66,000 clones, 80% to 90% were seen once, and the ten largest hold 2.9%. Sequencing was performed on PBMCs, taken from a glioma patient treated with radiotherapy, temozolomide or both. This TCR was recovered from a man in his thirties or forties with glioma. The chain links TRBV2 to TRBJ2-6; the D gene could be TRBD1 or TRBD2 (5 bases each). CDR3 nucleotide sequence: TGTGCCAGCTCCTTGGGGGTCTCAGGCTCTGGGGCCAACGTCCTGACTTTC. It encodes CASSLGVSGSGANVLTF.